The clone carrying this T cell receptor beta chain turned up a few times. Its antigen is not known. The data are from a study of metastatic and nonmetastatic thyroid tumors. The CDR3 has 12 amino acids. From germline, CDR1 is LNHNV and CDR2 YYDKDF (reference sequence). V was shortened by 0 bases and J by 2 bases, with 2 bases between the two germline ends. The study's findings and limits: The reported finding was significantly higher TCR beta diversity in malignant thyroid tumors relative to benign nodules, in blood and tumor.

As handled by the study authors: Variation in CDR3 across clinicopathological groups served as the basis for constructing a distant-metastasis classifier in papillary thyroid cancer. TCRdb re-analyzed the PCR reads through MiXCR. TCRdb, not the authors, supplied the V and J calls. The sample includes more than 9,500 clones, around a quarter seen only once; the top ten take about 19%. Ahead of thyroid surgery, no patient had received treatment of any kind. Sequences were obtained from tumor tissue. This chain joins TRBV15 and TRBJ2-7, with D unclear. This receptor was taken from a female donor with papillary thyroid cancer or a benign thyroid nodule (not recorded which). Some clones in this sample may be carry-over from other donors' samples. CDR3 DNA sequence: TGTGCCACCAGCAGAGACCCCTACGAGCAGTACTTC. Amino acids: CATSRDPYEQYF. The whole variable domain, remainder taken from reference TRBV15 and TRBJ2-7, is DAMVIQNPRYQVTQFGKPVTLSCSQTLNHNVMYWYQQKSSQAPKLLFHYYDKDFNNEADTPDNFQSRRPNTSFCFLDIRSPGLGDTAMYLCATSRDPYEQYFGPGTRLTVT.